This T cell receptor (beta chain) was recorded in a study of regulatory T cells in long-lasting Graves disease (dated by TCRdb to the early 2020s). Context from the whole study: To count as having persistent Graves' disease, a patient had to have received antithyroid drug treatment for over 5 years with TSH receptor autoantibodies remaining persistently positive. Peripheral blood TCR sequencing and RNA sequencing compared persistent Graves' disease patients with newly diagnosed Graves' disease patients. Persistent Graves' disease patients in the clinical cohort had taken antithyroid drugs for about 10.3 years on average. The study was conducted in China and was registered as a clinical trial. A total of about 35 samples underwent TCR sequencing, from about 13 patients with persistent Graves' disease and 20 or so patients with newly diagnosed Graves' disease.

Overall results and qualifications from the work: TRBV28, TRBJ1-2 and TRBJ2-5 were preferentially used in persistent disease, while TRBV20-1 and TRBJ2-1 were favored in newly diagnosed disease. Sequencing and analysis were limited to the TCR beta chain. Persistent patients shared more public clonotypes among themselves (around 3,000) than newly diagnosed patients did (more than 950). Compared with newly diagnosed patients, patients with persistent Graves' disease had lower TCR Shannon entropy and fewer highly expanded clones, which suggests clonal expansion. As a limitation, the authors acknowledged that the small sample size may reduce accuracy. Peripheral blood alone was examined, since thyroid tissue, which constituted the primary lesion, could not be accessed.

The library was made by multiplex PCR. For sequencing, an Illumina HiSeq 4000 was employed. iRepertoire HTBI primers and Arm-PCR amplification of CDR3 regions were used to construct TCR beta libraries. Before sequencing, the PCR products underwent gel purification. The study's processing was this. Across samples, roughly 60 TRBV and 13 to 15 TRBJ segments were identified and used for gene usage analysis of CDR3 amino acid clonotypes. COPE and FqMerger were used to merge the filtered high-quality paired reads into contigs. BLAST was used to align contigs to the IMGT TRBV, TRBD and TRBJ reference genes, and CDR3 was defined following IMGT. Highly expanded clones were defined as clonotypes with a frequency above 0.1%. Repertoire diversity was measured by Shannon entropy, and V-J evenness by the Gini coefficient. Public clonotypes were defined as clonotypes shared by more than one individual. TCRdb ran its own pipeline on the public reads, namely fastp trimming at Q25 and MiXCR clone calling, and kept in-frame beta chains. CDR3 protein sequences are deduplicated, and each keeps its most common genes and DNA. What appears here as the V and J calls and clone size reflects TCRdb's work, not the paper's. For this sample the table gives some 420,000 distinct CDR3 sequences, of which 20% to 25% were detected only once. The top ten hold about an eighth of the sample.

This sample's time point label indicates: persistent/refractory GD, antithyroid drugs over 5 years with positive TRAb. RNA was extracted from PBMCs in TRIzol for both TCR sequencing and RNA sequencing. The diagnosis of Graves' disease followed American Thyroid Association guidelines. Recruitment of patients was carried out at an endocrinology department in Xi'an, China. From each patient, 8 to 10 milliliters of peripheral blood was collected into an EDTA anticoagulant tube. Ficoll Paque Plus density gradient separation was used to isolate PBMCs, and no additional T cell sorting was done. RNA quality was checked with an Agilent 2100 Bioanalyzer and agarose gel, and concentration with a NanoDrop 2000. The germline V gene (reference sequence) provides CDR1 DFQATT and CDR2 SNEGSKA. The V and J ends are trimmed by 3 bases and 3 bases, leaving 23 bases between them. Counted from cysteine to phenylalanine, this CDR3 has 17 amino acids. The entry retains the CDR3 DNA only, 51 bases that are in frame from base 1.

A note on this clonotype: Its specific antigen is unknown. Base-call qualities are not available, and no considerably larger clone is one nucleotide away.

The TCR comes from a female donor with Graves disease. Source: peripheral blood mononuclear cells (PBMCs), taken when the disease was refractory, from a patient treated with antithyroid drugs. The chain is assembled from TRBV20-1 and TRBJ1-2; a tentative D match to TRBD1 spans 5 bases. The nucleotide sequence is TGCAGTGCTAGTGCCCCCCCACCAGGGTGGGCCGACTATGGCTACACCTTC. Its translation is CSASAPPPGWADYGYTF.